This TCR beta chain stems from a study of T cell changes during pregnancy in multiple sclerosis. The assay was immunoSEQ multiplex PCR, and TCRdb's table has in-frame clones only and misses some. The table records roughly 79,000 clones, around nine tenths of them present only once. The CDR3 covers 14 residues. Germline loops: CDR1 SGHKS, CDR2 YYEKEE (reference sequence). V gave up 7 bases and J gave up 0 bases, with 10 bases separating them. The input for sequencing was CD4+ T cells from peripheral blood mononuclear cells, taken before pregnancy. The rearrangement uses TRBV5-5 and TRBJ2-2; D is possibly TRBD2 (6 bases). This receptor was taken from a female donor with multiple sclerosis, enrolled in a pregnancy study. The CDR3 DNA is TGTGCCAGCCGGCGGGGTGCGAACACCGGGGAGCTGTTTTTT. It translates to CASRRGANTGELFF.